Listed below are T cell receptor beta chains from one sample, sequenced in a study of blood T cells in healthy people across ages. TCRdb re-analysed the 5' RACE reads in MiXCR, keeping a single row per CDR3 protein. The data hold almost 550,000 distinct CDR3 sequences, with approximately 25% observed a single time. The sample was also reused in another study, on T cells of mothers and their children.

Sequenced: blood. Receptors were obtained from a boy between 10 and 17 years old in good health. Each CDR3 is given with its conserved first and last residue. Fields, in order: J gene, V gene, clone size, D gene, CDR3 DNA, CDR3 protein. D genes are given only for firm matches. Clone size is shown for a subset of rows, as once, few, many or a class of expanded clone.

>TRBJ2-7|TRBV4-3|few|TRBD2
TGCGCCAGCAGCTCGGGACTAGGGAACTCCTACGAGCAGTACTTC
CASSSGLGNSYEQYF
>TRBJ2-3|TRBV6-2/TRBV6-3|NA|TRBD1
TGTGCCAGCAGCAAGGTCACGGGACAGAGCACAGATACGCAGTATTTT
CASSKVTGQSTDTQYF
>TRBJ1-2|TRBV7-2|few|TRBD1
TGTGCCAGCAGCTGGACAGGGGACGATTATGGCTACACCTTC
CASSWTGDDYGYTF
>TRBJ1-2|TRBV7-2|few|NA
TGTGCCAGCAGCGCGCGGACAGTATCATATGGCTACACCTTC
CASSARTVSYGYTF
>TRBJ2-1|TRBV5-1|many|TRBD2
TGCGCCAGCAGCCAGACTAGCCCCAATGAGCAGTTCTTC
CASSQTSPNEQFF
>TRBJ2-6|TRBV27|many|TRBD1
TGTGCCAGCAGTACGGGACAGGCAACCTCTGGGGCCAACGTCCTGACTTTC
CASSTGQATSGANVLTF
>TRBJ1-1|TRBV29-1|few|TRBD1
TGCAGCGTTGAGGAGGGACAGGGGCCGAACACTGAAGCTTTCTTT
CSVEEGQGPNTEAFF
>TRBJ2-1|TRBV18|NA|NA
TGTGCCAGCTCACTCTCGGTGGTTGTCAATGAGCAGTTCTTC
CASSLSVVVNEQFF
>TRBJ2-1|TRBV9|few|NA
TGTGCCAGCAGCGTAAGTATCGGGGAGGTCGGCAATGAGCAGTTCTTC
CASSVSIGEVGNEQFF
>TRBJ2-3|TRBV7-9|few|NA
TGTGCCAGCAGCTTGTTCGGATGGGAGGGGGAAGATACGCAGTATTTT
CASSLFGWEGEDTQYF
>TRBJ2-1|TRBV5-6|NA|TRBD2
TGTGCCAGCAGACTCCGGACTAGCGGGGGCCACTACAATGAGCAGTTCTTC
CASRLRTSGGHYNEQFF
>TRBJ2-1|TRBV6-5|few|NA
TGTGCCAGCAGTTACTCGCAGGCCTCCTACAATGAGCAGTTCTTC
CASSYSQASYNEQFF
>TRBJ2-4|TRBV30|NA|NA
TGTGCCTGGAGGACTATAGCCAAAAACATTCAGTACTTC
CAWRTIAKNIQYF
>TRBJ2-5|TRBV25-1|NA|TRBD1
TGTGCCAGCAGTGCCACCACCGGGACAGGGGTCTGGCAAGAGACCCAGTACTTC
CASSATTGTGVWQETQYF
>TRBJ2-7|TRBV12-3/TRBV12-4|NA|TRBD1
TGTGCCAGCAGTTTATCCACAGGGGCCTACGAGCAGTACTTC
CASSLSTGAYEQYF
>TRBJ1-2|TRBV7-2|NA|NA
TGTGCCAGCAGCTCAGGGGTGGCGGCCTCTGGCTACACCTTC
CASSSGVAASGYTF
>TRBJ2-1|TRBV4-3|few|NA
TGCGCCAGCAGCCAAGATACCCCTATCCAGAGCTCCTACAATGAGCAGGTCTTC
CASSQDTPIQSSYNEQVF
>TRBJ2-6|TRBV18|few|NA
TGTGCCAGCTCACCGAGGGCCCCTGCTGGGGCCAACGTCCTGACTTTC
CASSPRAPAGANVLTF
>TRBJ2-7|TRBV20-1|NA|TRBD2
TGCAGTGCTAGAGATCGCAGGACTAGCGCTTCCTACGAGCAGTACTTC
CSARDRRTSASYEQYF
>TRBJ1-5|TRBV5-1|NA|NA
TGCGCCAGCAGCCCAGAAGGAGGGAGCAATCAGCCCCAGCATTTT
CASSPEGGSNQPQHF
>TRBJ2-3|TRBV7-3|few|TRBD2
TGTGCCAGCAGCTTAACGATCGCGGGGGGGGGCACAGATACGCAGTATTTT
CASSLTIAGGGTDTQYF
>TRBJ2-3|TRBV11-2|NA|TRBD2
TGTGCCAGCAGCTTAGGACTAGCGGGGTCCCGCACAGATACGCAGTATTTT
CASSLGLAGSRTDTQYF
>TRBJ2-3|TRBV7-2|NA|TRBD2
TGTGCCAGCAGCTTAGGAGGACTAGCGGCATCGGATACGCAGTATTTT
CASSLGGLAASDTQYF
>TRBJ1-2|TRBV24-1|few|TRBD1
TGTGCCACCAGTGAACCGGGACAGGTGACCGGAGTCTACACCTTC
CATSEPGQVTGVYTF
>TRBJ1-1|TRBV4-3|few|NA
TGCGCCAGCGGGGGGATGAACACTGAAGCTTTCTTT
CASGGMNTEAFF
>TRBJ2-1|TRBV2|few|NA
TGTGCCAGCAGTGAAGGTCCTAGCGTTTACAATGAGCAGTTCTTC
CASSEGPSVYNEQFF
>TRBJ2-1|TRBV5-1|NA|NA
TGCGCCAGCAGCTTGCCGGGGGCGGTTGAGCAGTTCTTC
CASSLPGAVEQFF
>TRBJ2-5|TRBV7-6|NA|NA
TGTGCCAGCAGCTTATTGGGAGACCCCCAGTACTTC
CASSLLGDPQYF
>TRBJ2-1|TRBV5-5|few|NA
TGTGCCAGCAGCTCCCGGGACTCCTCCTACAATGAGCAGTTCTTC
CASSSRDSSYNEQFF
>TRBJ2-2|TRBV3-1|few|NA
TGTGCCAGCAGCCCGGGGGCTAGCGGCGACACCGGGGAGCTGTTTTTT
CASSPGASGDTGELFF
>TRBJ1-1|TRBV7-3|few|NA
TGTGCCAGCAGTGTACAGGGTGGTACGACTGAAGCTTTCTTT
CASSVQGGTTEAFF
>TRBJ1-5|TRBV10-3|NA|NA
TGTGCCATCAGCTTAGACCTAGATCAGCCCCAGCATTTT
CAISLDLDQPQHF
>TRBJ2-2|TRBV27|few|NA
TGTGCCAGCAGGCTGTCAGGGGACGGGGAGCTGTTTTTT
CASRLSGDGELFF
>TRBJ1-2|TRBV12-3/TRBV12-4|few|NA
TGTGCCAGCAGTCCCACAGGAAGGGTGCACTATGGCTACACCTTC
CASSPTGRVHYGYTF
>TRBJ1-2|TRBV6-5|NA|NA
TGTGCCAGCAGTTCTCCCCGTAGGGTAGAAGGCTACACCTTC
CASSSPRRVEGYTF
>TRBJ1-2|TRBV5-5|NA|NA
TGTGCCAGCAGCTTCCGACAGGCCTATGGCTACACCTTC
CASSFRQAYGYTF
>TRBJ2-7|TRBV10-3|few|TRBD2
TGTGCCATCAGTGAGGCCGGACTAGCGGGGGATCCTCAGTACTTC
CAISEAGLAGDPQYF
>TRBJ2-4|TRBV3-1|many|NA
TGTGCCAGCAGCCAAGTTGGGGTGTCCAAAAACATTCAGTACTTC
CASSQVGVSKNIQYF
>TRBJ2-5|TRBV3-1|NA|NA
TGTGCCAGCCGAGAAGGGGGACACATCCAAGAGACCCAGTACTTC
CASREGGHIQETQYF
>TRBJ2-7|TRBV6-2/TRBV6-3|many|NA
TGTGCCAGCCGTACTAGCGCCTTCTCAGGGGGCGAGCAGTACTTC
CASRTSAFSGGEQYF
>TRBJ2-1|TRBV27|NA|NA
TGTGCCAGCAGTTTTGGACCTAATGAGCATTTCTTC
CASSFGPNEHFF
>TRBJ2-7|TRBV7-9|NA|NA
TGTGCCATAAGGGCAGGGTCTTCCTACGAGCAGTACTTC
CAIRAGSSYEQYF
>TRBJ2-1|TRBV6-5|NA|NA
TGTGCCAGCAGTTACCGGCAGTACAATGAGCAGTTCTTC
CASSYRQYNEQFF
>TRBJ2-6|TRBV3-1|NA|NA
TGTGCCAGCAGCCAGGGGACTGGGGCCAACGTCCTGACTTTC
CASSQGTGANVLTF
>TRBJ1-3|TRBV14|few|NA
TGTGCCAGCAAGATAGGCCACTCTGGAAACACCATATATTTT
CASKIGHSGNTIYF
>TRBJ2-1|TRBV9|few|TRBD2
TGTGCCAGCAGCGTAGAGGGGACTAGCGGGGGGTCGCAGTCCTTC
CASSVEGTSGGSQSF
>TRBJ2-4|TRBV29-1|NA|NA
TGCAGCGTTTCGGTGGGGGGAACAGCCAAAAACATTCAGTACTTC
CSVSVGGTAKNIQYF
>TRBJ1-4|TRBV29-1|few|TRBD1
TGCAGCGTTAGACAGGGTGGTAATGAAAAACTGTTTTTT
CSVRQGGNEKLFF
>TRBJ2-7|TRBV29-1|NA|NA
TGCAGCGGCCTCCAGGGGCACGAGCAGTACTTC
CSGLQGHEQYF
>TRBJ2-7|TRBV28|few|NA
TGTGCCAGCAGTTTCCCCCCCTACGAGCAGTACTTC
CASSFPPYEQYF
>TRBJ2-5|TRBV14|few|TRBD1
TGTGCCAGCAGCCAAGCCGGACAGGTCTGGGTCGCTGAGCGGTTCTTC
CASSQAGQVWVAERFF
>TRBJ2-7|TRBV20-1|few|TRBD2
TGCAGTGCTAGAGATAGTCACAAGATAAAGAATCGTAGCGGGCGAGCCTACGAGCAGTACTTC
CSARDSHKIKNRSGRAYEQYF